This T cell receptor (beta chain) appears in the sequencing data of a study of T-cell memory formation after mild COVID-19. For the study at large: Largely, TCR clusters stayed within a single donor. Study results and limitations: Some SARS-CoV-2-responding clones were already detected in memory before infection.

With regard to this clonotype: Its antigen is unknown.

Germline V CDR1 and CDR2: SGHRS, YFSETQ. V lost 0 bases to trimming and J lost 0 bases, with 13 bases between them. The CDR3 is 16 residues long. 5'RACE with constant-segment primers yielded barcoded, UMI-tagged TCR alpha and TCR beta cDNA libraries. TCRdb used MiXCR to reprocess the 5' RACE reads, holding one entry per CDR3 protein. The sample has 400,000 to 500,000 distinct CDR3 sequences, more than 20% seen once. The chain joins TRBV5-1 to TRBJ2-7; D is uncertain. The sequence came from an adult woman who had mild COVID-19 (a few samples of this study predate the infection). Cell type and time point are not known. Material: PBMCs or a T cell subset sorted from them (not recorded which). The chain's CDR3 is CASSLDPHGSSYEQYF. CDR3 nucleotides: TGCGCCAGCAGCTTGGATCCCCACGGGTCCTCCTACGAGCAGTACTTC.